This is a list of T cell receptor beta chains from one sample in a study of T cell responses to AZD1222 COVID-19 vaccine. This table comes from immunoSEQ multiplex PCR, and its TCRdb copy is limited to in-frame clones, with some not included. The sample contains over 100,000 clones, about 88% of which appear only once. The source material was peripheral blood, sampled on day 0 of AZD1222 vaccination. These receptors came from an adult in good health. CDR3s include the opening cysteine and the closing phenylalanine or tryptophan. A D gene is named only where the DNA matches it firmly. Only part of the rows carry a size: once, few, many, or a class if the clone is expanded.

V gene: TRBV20-1
D gene: NA
J gene: TRBJ1-2
clone size: NA
CDR3 protein: CSARGRDGYTF
CDR3 DNA: TGCAGTGCTAGAGGGAGGGATGGCTACACCTTC

V gene: TRBV5-1
D gene: NA
J gene: TRBJ1-3
clone size: NA
CDR3 protein: CASSLSLTGNTIYF
CDR3 DNA: TGCGCCAGCAGCTTAAGCCTGACGGGAAACACCATATATTTT

V gene: TRBV5-1
D gene: NA
J gene: TRBJ1-2
clone size: NA
CDR3 protein: CASSPARTYGYTF
CDR3 DNA: TGCGCCAGCAGCCCGGCAAGAACCTATGGCTACACCTTC

V gene: TRBV27
D gene: TRBD1
J gene: TRBJ2-7
clone size: NA
CDR3 protein: CASSKGQGVYEQYF
CDR3 DNA: TGTGCCAGCAGCAAGGGACAGGGAGTCTACGAGCAGTACTTC

V gene: TRBV6-5
D gene: NA
J gene: TRBJ1-1
clone size: NA
CDR3 protein: CASSYSQDTEAFF
CDR3 DNA: TGTGCCAGCAGTTACTCGCAGGACACTGAAGCTTTCTTT

V gene: TRBV14
D gene: NA
J gene: TRBJ2-5
clone size: NA
CDR3 protein: CASSQRQSQETQYF
CDR3 DNA: TGTGCCAGCAGCCAAAGACAGAGCCAAGAGACCCAGTACTTC

V gene: TRBV5-1
D gene: NA
J gene: TRBJ1-1
clone size: NA
CDR3 protein: CASSSGALGPEAFF
CDR3 DNA: TGCGCCAGCAGCTCCGGGGCCCTTGGCCCTGAAGCTTTCTTT

V gene: TRBV6-1
D gene: NA
J gene: TRBJ2-7
clone size: NA
CDR3 protein: CASSERKGEAYEQYF
CDR3 DNA: TGTGCCAGCAGTGAAAGGAAAGGGGAGGCCTACGAGCAGTACTTC

V gene: TRBV6-5
D gene: TRBD2
J gene: TRBJ2-7
clone size: once
CDR3 protein: CASSPRLASYEQYF
CDR3 DNA: TGTGCCAGCAGTCCCCGACTAGCATCCTACGAGCAGTACTTC

V gene: TRBV28
D gene: NA
J gene: TRBJ1-1
clone size: NA
CDR3 protein: CASSLYSDRTEAFF
CDR3 DNA: TGTGCCAGCAGTTTGTACAGCGACAGGACTGAAGCTTTCTTT